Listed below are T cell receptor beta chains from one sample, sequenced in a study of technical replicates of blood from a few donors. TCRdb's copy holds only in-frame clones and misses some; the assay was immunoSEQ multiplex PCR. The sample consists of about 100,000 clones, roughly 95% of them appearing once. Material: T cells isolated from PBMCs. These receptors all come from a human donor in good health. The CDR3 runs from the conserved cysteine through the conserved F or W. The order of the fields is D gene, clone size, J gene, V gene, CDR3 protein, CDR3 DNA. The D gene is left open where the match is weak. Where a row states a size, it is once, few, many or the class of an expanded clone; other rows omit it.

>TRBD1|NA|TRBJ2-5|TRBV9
CASSVEGGSETQYF
TGTGCCAGCAGCGTAGAAGGGGGCAGCGAGACCCAGTACTTC
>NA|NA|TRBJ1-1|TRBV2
CASSEGGINTEAFF
TGTGCCAGCAGTGAAGGCGGGATTAACACTGAAGCTTTCTTT
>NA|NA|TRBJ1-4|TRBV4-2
CASSQMDRQEKEKLFF
TGTGCCAGCAGCCAGATGGACAGACAAGAGAAGGAAAAACTGTTTTTT
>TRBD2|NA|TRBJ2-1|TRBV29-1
CSVGGGGSYNEQFF
TGCAGCGTGGGCGGGGGGGGCTCCTACAATGAGCAGTTCTTC
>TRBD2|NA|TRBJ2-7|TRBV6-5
CASSYGTSAYEQYF
TGTGCCAGCAGTTACGGGACTAGCGCCTACGAGCAGTACTTC
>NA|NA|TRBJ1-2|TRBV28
CASSLGPINSYTF
TGTGCCAGCAGTTTAGGCCCCATTAATTCCTACACCTTC
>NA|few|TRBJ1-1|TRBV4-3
CASSQEIRENTEAFF
TGCGCCAGCAGCCAAGAGATCCGGGAGAACACTGAAGCTTTCTTT
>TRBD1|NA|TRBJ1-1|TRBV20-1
CSATGGTEAFF
TGCAGTGCCACAGGGGGCACTGAAGCTTTCTTT
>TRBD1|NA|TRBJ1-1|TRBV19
CASSIKTGTNTEAFF
TGTGCCAGTAGTATTAAGACAGGGACCAACACTGAAGCTTTCTTT
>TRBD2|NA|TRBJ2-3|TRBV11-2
CASSRLAGVKSSTDTQYF
TGTGCCAGCAGCCGTCTAGCGGGTGTGAAATCTAGCACAGATACGCAGTATTTT
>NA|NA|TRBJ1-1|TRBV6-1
CAVDRGDDTEAFF
TGTGCCGTCGACCGGGGGGACGACACTGAAGCTTTCTTT
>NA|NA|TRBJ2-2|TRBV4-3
CASSQVGGAGGELFF
TGCGCCAGCAGCCAAGTGGGGGGGGCCGGCGGGGAGCTGTTTTTT
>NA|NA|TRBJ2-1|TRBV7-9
CASSNPPGDRQFF
TGTGCCAGCAGCAACCCGCCAGGGGACCGGCAGTTCTTC
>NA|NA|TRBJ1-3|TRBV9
CASSAQGAGNTIYF
TGTGCCAGCAGCGCACAGGGCGCTGGAAACACCATATATTTT
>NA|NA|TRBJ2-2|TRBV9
CASSEGGNTGELFF
TGTGCCAGCTCGGAAGGGGGGAACACCGGGGAGCTGTTTTTT
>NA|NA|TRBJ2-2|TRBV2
CASSETRSTGELFF
TGTGCCAGCAGTGAAACAAGGAGCACCGGGGAGCTGTTTTTT
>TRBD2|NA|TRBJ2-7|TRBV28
CASSLAGEAHEQYF
TGTGCCAGCAGTTTGGCGGGAGAAGCCCACGAGCAGTACTTC
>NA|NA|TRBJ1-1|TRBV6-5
CASSYSRAGLNTEAFF
TGTGCCAGCAGTTACTCGAGGGCTGGTCTGAACACTGAAGCTTTCTTT